The sequence of this T cell receptor beta chain was determined in a study of a mutant IDH1 vaccine in newly diagnosed glioma. Study-wide background: Earlier treatment was radiotherapy, temozolomide, or both, with most getting both.

The sample's time point: week 47, end of study. Every single dose of the vaccine, 300 ug of mutant IDH1 20-mer peptide, came with topical imiquimod. Vaccination of patients was performed eight times, in weeks 1, 3, 5, 7, 11, 15, 19 and 23. Trimming pared 2 bases from V and 0 bases from J, leaving 8 bases between. CDR3 size: 15 residues. The germline CDR1 and CDR2 sequences are SEHNR and FQNEAQ (reference sequence). The assay was immunoSEQ multiplex PCR, and TCRdb's table has in-frame clones only and misses some. The data show tens of thousands of clones, about 81% seen once. As regards this clone: No antigen is known for it.

V usage is TRBV7-9 and J usage is TRBJ1-3; no definite D call. The material sequenced was PBMCs, taken from a glioma patient whose treatment included an IDH1 peptide vaccine. The receptor was isolated from a man aged 35-49 years with glioma. The CDR3 sequence: CASSLSTASGNTIYF. CDR3 sequence (DNA): TGTGCCAGCAGCTTAAGTACAGCCTCTGGAAACACCATATATTTT.